The T cell receptor beta chain described here comes from a study of T cell responses to AZD1222 COVID-19 vaccine (dated by TCRdb to the early 2020s). Some background on the complete study: A total of 230 to 250 trial participants underwent TCR sequencing, of whom nearly 210 received two doses of AZD1222 and roughly 25 received two doses of the MenACWY control vaccine. Trial participants were enrolled by age into subgroups of 18-55, 56-69 and 70-plus years, and 148, 28 and 57 TCR-sequenced participants, respectively, were included in these subgroups.

Paper-wide results and their limitations: The 56-69-year group was small, and its depth increase did not reach significance, likely because of low power. Vaccine-associated CD4 TCRs spanned the whole spike protein, with dominant responses in regions 160-218 and 743-854. Because no day 14 peak-response samples were available, the repertoires could be characterized only after the peak T cell response. Reportedly, close to half of the unique spike-specific TCRs recognized epitopes lying outside the regions that are mutated in the B.1.351 and B.1.1.7 variants. After two AZD1222 doses, both the breadth and the depth of spike-specific TCRs were significantly higher than at day 0 and than in MenACWY recipients. Participants were mostly white British, with more females than males. The authors suggested clonal diversity may have been underestimated. Conclusions about previously exposed vaccinees are limited because only six or seven AZD1222 recipients were SARS-CoV-2 seropositive at baseline.

Of note for this clone: Its antigen specificity is not known. Base qualities are missing; no much larger clone stands one base away.

Trimming leaves V shorter by 6 bases and J shorter by 2 bases, with the junction holding 4 bases beyond the gene matches. The CDR3 holds 15 amino acids from the cysteine to the phenylalanine. The CDR3 DNA has 45 bases and is translated from base 1. For CDR1 and CDR2, the germline V gene lists SGHAT and FQNNGV. Explained via the paper, the time point label denotes: about 28 days (+/-7) after the second vaccine dose. AZD1222 recipients whose second dose came at about 4 weeks and those whose second dose came at about 12 weeks were combined into one group, since spike-specific TCR depth and breadth did not differ between the two schedules. Samples from vaccinated people were obtained from the UK trials COV001 and COV002, which included a single-blind randomized controlled phase 2/3 trial of AZD1222 (ChAdOx1 nCoV-19) in healthy adults. For TCRbeta chain sequencing, PBMC samples from trial participants were taken at day 0 and at day 28 after the second dose.

The CDR3 regions of human TCRbeta chains were subjected to immunosequencing. In the original analysis: TCRs in the repertoires were compared against a reference library of SARS-CoV-2-specific TCRs that had been generated with the MIRA antigen-specificity platform. Breadth was defined as the fraction of unique TCRs that were SARS-CoV-2-associated. Depth was defined as the fraction of total T cells that were SARS-CoV-2-associated. Each spike-specific TCR was assigned to its reactive spike region and to a CD4 or CD8 class using the MIRA data. Log10-transformed breadth and depth values were compared by one-way ANOVA with Sidak's multiple comparisons tests. TCRdb provides this immuneACCESS table in a form limited to in-frame rearrangements. Some clones are lacking; in checked studies, under half of them reflect an unresolved V gene, and why the rest are absent is not known. The V and J calls and clone size are taken from that table; D and trimming were inferred from the DNA. Counted in this sample were about 160,000 clones; over 75% of them appeared once. Jointly, the top ten make up under 4% of the sample.

The TCR originated in an adult who received the AZD1222 COVID-19 vaccine. This sequence uses TRBV11-2 and TRBJ1-3, and TRBD1 matches 10 of the central bases. The sequenced sample was peripheral blood, obtained 28 days after the second AZD1222 dose. The bases read TGTGCCAGCAGAAGACAGGGGGCTACTGGAAACACCATATATTTT. The encoded protein is CASRRQGATGNTIYF.